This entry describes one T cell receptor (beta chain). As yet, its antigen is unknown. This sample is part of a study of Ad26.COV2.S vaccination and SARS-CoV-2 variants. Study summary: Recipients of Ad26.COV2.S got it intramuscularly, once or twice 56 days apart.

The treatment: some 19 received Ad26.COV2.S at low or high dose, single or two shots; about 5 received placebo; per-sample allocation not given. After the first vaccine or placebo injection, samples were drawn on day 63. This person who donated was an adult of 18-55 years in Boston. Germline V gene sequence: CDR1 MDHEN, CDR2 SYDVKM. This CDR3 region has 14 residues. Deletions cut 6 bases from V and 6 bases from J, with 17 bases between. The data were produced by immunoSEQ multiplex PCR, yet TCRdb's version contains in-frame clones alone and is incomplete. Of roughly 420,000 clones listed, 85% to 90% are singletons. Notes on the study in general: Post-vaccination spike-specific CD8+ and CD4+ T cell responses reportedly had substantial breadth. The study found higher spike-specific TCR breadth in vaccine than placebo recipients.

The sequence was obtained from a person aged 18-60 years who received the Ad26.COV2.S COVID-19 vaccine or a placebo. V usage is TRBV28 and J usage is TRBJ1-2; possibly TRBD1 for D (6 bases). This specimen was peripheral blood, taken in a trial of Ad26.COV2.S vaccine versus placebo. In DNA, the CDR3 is TGTGCCAGCAGCCACCACATCCGACAGGATGGCTACACCTTC. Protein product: CASSHHIRQDGYTF.